This is a list of T cell receptor beta chains from one sample in a study of blood T cell repertoires in COVID-19. Assay: immunoSEQ multiplex PCR; the TCRdb copy retains only in-frame clones and omits some. The table includes around 160,000 clones, approximately 91% detected once. The sequencing input was peripheral blood. The receptors come from a man younger than 35 with acute or convalescent COVID-19. Both conserved end residues are part of each CDR3. The D gene is left open where the match is weak. Clone size is shown for a subset of rows, as once, few, many or a class of expanded clone.

TRBJ1-3,TRBD1,TRBV19,.,TGTGCCAGTAGTATAGATGGGGGACAGTTCTCTGGAAACACCATATATTTT,CASSIDGGQFSGNTIYF
TRBJ1-6,.,TRBV11-2,.,TGTGCCAGCAGCTTAGTTGGGGGCAAGGATTCACCCCTCCACTTT,CASSLVGGKDSPLHF
TRBJ1-1,TRBD1,TRBV5-1,few,TGCGCCAGCAGCCGGGACAGGGGAGAATTGACTGAAGCTTTCTTT,CASSRDRGELTEAFF
TRBJ1-5,.,TRBV5-1,.,TGCGCCAGCAGCTTCTTTATTCAGGGTAACCAGCCCCAGCATTTT,CASSFFIQGNQPQHF
TRBJ2-7,.,TRBV5-4,.,TGTGCCAGCAGCTTGGGGGCGGGTGACCCCTACGAGCAGTACTTC,CASSLGAGDPYEQYF
TRBJ1-1,.,TRBV20-1,.,TGCAGTGCTAGTCCCCCCGGGACAAAGAACACTGAAGCTTTCTTT,CSASPPGTKNTEAFF
TRBJ1-1,TRBD1,TRBV29-1,.,TGCAGCGTGCCGGATGACAGGGCGGACACTGAAGCTTTCTTT,CSVPDDRADTEAFF
TRBJ2-5,TRBD2,TRBV24-1,.,TGTGCCACCAGTGATTTGTTAGCGGGAGTAGAGACCCAGTACTTC,CATSDLLAGVETQYF
TRBJ1-1,.,TRBV29-1,.,TGCAGCGTTGAGCTTCAGGGGAGAAGGAACACTGAAGCTTTCTTT,CSVELQGRRNTEAFF
TRBJ2-6,TRBD2,TRBV5-1,.,TGCGCCAGCAGCCCCACGGGAGGGCAATCTGGGGCCAACGTCCTGACTTTC,CASSPTGGQSGANVLTF
TRBJ2-5,.,TRBV6-5,.,TGTGCCAGCAGAACTGCAGAGACCCAGTACTTC,CASRTAETQYF
TRBJ1-2,TRBD1,TRBV9,once,TGTGCCAGCAGCGCTTCGGACAGGGCAGGGTCCTATGGCTACACCTTC,CASSASDRAGSYGYTF
TRBJ1-2,TRBD1,TRBV6-5,.,TGTGCCAGCAGTTACACTATACGGACAGGCGCCTATGGCTACACCTTC,CASSYTIRTGAYGYTF
TRBJ2-7,TRBD1,TRBV18,once,TGTGCCAGCTCACTGGACAGGGGACGTCGCGAGCAGTACTTC,CASSLDRGRREQYF
TRBJ1-2,TRBD1,TRBV3-1/TRBV3-2,.,TGTGCCAGCAGCCAAGGGGGACAGGCCCGCCGGCTGGGGCTCTATGGCTACACCTTC,CASSQGGQARRLGLYGYTF
TRBJ1-1,TRBD1,TRBV30,few,TGTGCCTGGAGGGGGGACAGGCGGACTGAAGCTTTCTTT,CAWRGDRRTEAFF
TRBJ1-2,.,TRBV6-6,.,TGTGCCAGCAGTCTTACAGGGTTGAAGGGCTACACCTTC,CASSLTGLKGYTF
TRBJ2-4,TRBD1,TRBV2,.,TGTGCCAGCAAAAGGGACAGGGGGCAAGGGGCCAAAAACATTCAGTACTTC,CASKRDRGQGAKNIQYF
TRBJ1-2,TRBD1,TRBV27,.,TGTGCCAGCAGTTATTCGACAGGGGGAGGCTATGGCTACACCTTC,CASSYSTGGGYGYTF
TRBJ2-2,.,TRBV5-1,.,TGCGCCAGCAGCCGACCAGGCGGGGAGCTGTTTTTT,CASSRPGGELFF
TRBJ1-3,.,TRBV30,.,TGTGCCTGGAGCCGGGGCTCTGGAAACACCATATATTTT,CAWSRGSGNTIYF
TRBJ2-1,.,TRBV3-1/TRBV3-2,.,TGTGCCAGCGCCCATTTCCCAGGCGCCAATGAGCAGTTCTTC,CASAHFPGANEQFF
TRBJ1-5,.,TRBV29-1,.,TGCAGCGTTTGCAGGGGCGGGGGCCATCAGCCCCAGCATTTT,CSVCRGGGHQPQHF
TRBJ1-6,.,TRBV2,.,TGTGCCAGCAGTGAAGAAGGGGTTATTTCACCCCTCCACTTT,CASSEEGVISPLHF
TRBJ1-2,TRBD1,TRBV7-9,.,TGTGCCAGCAGCCAGGGGGACGCCCACTATGGCTACACCTTC,CASSQGDAHYGYTF
TRBJ2-1,.,TRBV5-1,.,TGCGCCAGCAGCTTGGCGGCAGCGTCGGATGAGCAGTTCTTC,CASSLAAASDEQFF
TRBJ1-4,TRBD1,TRBV20-1,.,TGCAGTGCTAGTCCATACGACAGGGAGGATGAAAAACTGTTTTTT,CSASPYDREDEKLFF
TRBJ1-2,.,TRBV4-1,.,TGCGCCAGCAGCCTAAGATACGGCGGGATCGCCTATGGCTACACCTTC,CASSLRYGGIAYGYTF
TRBJ1-6,.,TRBV18,.,TGTGCCAGCTCACCCACAGTCCAGAGCTCCTATAATTCACCCCTCCACTTT,CASSPTVQSSYNSPLHF
TRBJ2-2,.,TRBV7-9,.,TGTGCCAGCAGCTTCTATCGCGGCTGGGACACCGGGGAGCTGTTTTTT,CASSFYRGWDTGELFF
TRBJ1-4,.,TRBV5-1,.,TGCGCCAGCAGCTGGTTAGAACAGCCTAATGAAAAACTGTTTTTT,CASSWLEQPNEKLFF
TRBJ1-6,TRBD1,TRBV4-2,.,TGTGCCAGCAGCCAAGAACTACAGGGGGTCTCACCCCTCCACTTT,CASSQELQGVSPLHF
TRBJ1-1,.,TRBV7-9,.,TGTGCCAGCAGCTTAGGGGGGGAGGTGGAGGCTTTCTTT,CASSLGGEVEAFF
TRBJ2-7,TRBD2,TRBV18,.,TGTGCCAGCTCACCACCGGAACACTTGGTACGGCGGGAGAGGTACGAGCAGTACTTC,CASSPPEHLVRRERYEQYF
TRBJ1-1,TRBD1,TRBV7-2,.,TGTGCCAGCAGCTCCCGACAGGGATCCACTGAAGCTTTCTTT,CASSSRQGSTEAFF
TRBJ2-4,.,TRBV7-2,.,TGTGCCAGCAGGTCCCCTGGAGGGGCAGGGGGTAACAAAAACATTCAGTACTTC,CASRSPGGAGGNKNIQYF
TRBJ1-5,TRBD1,TRBV6-1,.,TGTGCCAGCAGTGGTCGACAGGGGCGATATAGCAATCAGCCCCAGCATTTT,CASSGRQGRYSNQPQHF
TRBJ2-7,TRBD1,TRBV13,.,TGTGCCAGCAGAAAACAGGGGGGAACTTACGAGCAGTACTTC,CASRKQGGTYEQYF
TRBJ1-1,.,TRBV5-6,.,TGTGCCAGCAGCTTCTCCGACAGGAACACTGAAGCTTTCTTT,CASSFSDRNTEAFF
TRBJ2-5,.,TRBV11-2,.,TGTGCCAGCAGCGCGGGACTGCGAGATCAAGAGACCCAGTACTTC,CASSAGLRDQETQYF
TRBJ2-1,TRBD2,TRBV7-6,.,TGTGCCAGCAGCTTGGTAGCGCGGGAGGGCCGGAATGAGCAGTTCTTC,CASSLVAREGRNEQFF
TRBJ2-7,TRBD2,TRBV27,.,TGTGCCAGCAGTCACCCCAGCGGGGGGGTGTACGAGCAGTACTTC,CASSHPSGGVYEQYF
TRBJ2-5,.,TRBV9,.,TGTGCCAGCAGCGTCTCCCTCGGGACTCAACAAGAGACCCAGTACTTC,CASSVSLGTQQETQYF
TRBJ2-7,.,TRBV6-9,.,TGTGCCAGCAGTTACCACGGACAGTTCTCCTACGAGCAGTACTTC,CASSYHGQFSYEQYF
TRBJ2-3,TRBD2,TRBV5-1,.,TGCGCCAGCAGCGGGCCCTTAGGGTTAGCGGGCACTTTCACAGATACGCAGTATTTT,CASSGPLGLAGTFTDTQYF
TRBJ2-1,TRBD1,TRBV24-1,.,TGTGCCACCAGTGACCGGGACAGTATGTTGGATGAGCAGTTCTTC,CATSDRDSMLDEQFF
TRBJ2-5,.,TRBV11-3,.,TGTGCCAGCAGCCTGGGGCAGGGGATCCAAGAGACCCAGTACTTC,CASSLGQGIQETQYF
TRBJ1-4,.,TRBV7-9,.,TGTGCCAGCAGCTTAGCTTCCGCAACTAATGAAAAACTGTTTTTT,CASSLASATNEKLFF
TRBJ1-2,.,TRBV5-6,once,TGTGCCAGCAGCGTAACAGGGTATGGCTACACCTTC,CASSVTGYGYTF
TRBJ1-5,TRBD1,TRBV6-1,.,TGTGCCAGCAGTGGGGGGCAGGGGGCTATTAGCAATCAGCCCCAGCATTTT,CASSGGQGAISNQPQHF
TRBJ2-5,.,TRBV12-3/TRBV12-4,.,TGTGCCAGCCGTCAGGCAGTTCAAGAGACCCAGTACTTC,CASRQAVQETQYF
TRBJ1-4,.,TRBV2,.,TGTGCCAGCAGTGGTACGGCTAATGAAAAACTGTTTTTT,CASSGTANEKLFF
TRBJ2-3,TRBD2,TRBV9,.,TGTGCCAGCAGCGTAGTTAGCGGGGGAACAGATACGCAGTATTTT,CASSVVSGGTDTQYF
TRBJ1-1,.,TRBV5-1,.,TGCGCCAGCAGCTCCCTGGACACGTTGAACACTGAAGCTTTCTTT,CASSSLDTLNTEAFF
TRBJ1-2,.,TRBV5-1,.,TGCGCCAGCAGCTTGCTCGCAGGATCCGAGAGTGGCTACACCTTC,CASSLLAGSESGYTF
TRBJ2-6,TRBD1,TRBV19,.,TGTGCCAGTACCCCCCACTCCGGGACAGGGGGCGCTGGGGCCAACGTCCTGACTTTC,CASTPHSGTGGAGANVLTF
TRBJ2-7,.,TRBV19,.,TGTGCCAGTAGTATAGTGGGACTCCGACAGGGTGTGACCTACGAGCAGTACTTC,CASSIVGLRQGVTYEQYF